This T cell receptor (beta chain) was identified in a study of blood T cell repertoires in COVID-19. Per the original data handling: Amplification of reference gene primers provided the estimated nucleated cell counts. Data came from immunoSEQ multiplex PCR; TCRdb stores just in-frame clones and leaves some out. The DNA gave D and trimming, while V, J and clone size come from that table. In the table there are hundreds of thousands of clones, approximately 88% of which are singletons. Trimming left V 1 base short and J 1 base short, with 8 bases between. The CDR3 covers 15 residues. Germline loops: CDR1 SGDLS, CDR2 YYNGEE.

The source of this sequence is a woman aged 45 to 65 with COVID-19, enrolled during active disease. The genes are TRBV9 and TRBJ2-2, with D hard to call. The sample consisted of peripheral blood. CDR3 DNA: TGTGCCAGCAGCGTAAGCAACAGGAACACCGGGGAGCTGTTTTTT. The encoded protein is CASSVSNRNTGELFF.